This T cell receptor (beta chain) was recorded in a study of Ad26.COV2.S vaccination and SARS-CoV-2 variants. Overall study context: Each vaccinee took Ad26.COV2.S intramuscularly, once or twice 56 days apart.

There are 13 residues in the CDR3. V was clipped by 7 bases and J by 1 base; unmatched bases: 5. CDR1 and CDR2 from the germline V gene are SQVTM and ANQGSEA. Treatment given: about 20 received Ad26.COV2.S at low or high dose, single or two shots; about five received placebo; per-sample allocation not given. The study sampled participants on day 63 after the first vaccine or placebo injection. Study conclusions and caveats: The authors reported substantial breadth in spike-specific CD8+ and CD4+ T cell responses after vaccination.

Assay: immunoSEQ multiplex PCR; the TCRdb copy retains only in-frame clones and omits some. This table has some 480,000 clones, 70% to 90% appearing once. About this clone: Its target is unknown.

The clonotype comes from a person between 18 and 59 years old who received the Ad26.COV2.S COVID-19 vaccine or a placebo. Source: peripheral blood, taken in a trial of Ad26.COV2.S vaccine versus placebo. The rearrangement joins TRBV29-1 to TRBJ1-1; 8 positions match TRBD1. CDR3: CSGRQGSNTEAFF. The CDR3 bases are TGCAGCGGCCGACAGGGGTCGAACACTGAAGCTTTCTTT.